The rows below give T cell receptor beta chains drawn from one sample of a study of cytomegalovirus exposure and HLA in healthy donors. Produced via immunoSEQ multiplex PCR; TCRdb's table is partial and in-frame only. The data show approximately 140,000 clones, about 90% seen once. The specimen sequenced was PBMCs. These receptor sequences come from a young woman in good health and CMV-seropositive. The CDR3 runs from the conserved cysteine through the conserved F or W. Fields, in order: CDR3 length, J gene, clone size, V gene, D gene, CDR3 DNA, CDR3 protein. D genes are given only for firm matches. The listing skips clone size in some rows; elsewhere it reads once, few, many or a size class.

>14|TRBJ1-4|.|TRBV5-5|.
TGTGCCAGCAGCCGGACATCGTCAGATGAAAAACTGTTTTTT
CASSRTSSDEKLFF
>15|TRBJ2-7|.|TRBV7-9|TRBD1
TGTGCCAGCAGCCCAATACAGGGGAAGAGGGACGAGCAGTACTTC
CASSPIQGKRDEQYF
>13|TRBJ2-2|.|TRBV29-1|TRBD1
TGCAGCGGCCAGACAGGGTTAACCGGGGAGCTGTTTTTT
CSGQTGLTGELFF
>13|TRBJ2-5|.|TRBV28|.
TGTGCCAGCAGTTTGGGGCAGCAAGAGACCCAGTACTTC
CASSLGQQETQYF
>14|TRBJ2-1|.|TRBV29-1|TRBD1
TGCAGCGTTATCCGGGACAGGGGTCTCAATGAGCAGTTCTTC
CSVIRDRGLNEQFF
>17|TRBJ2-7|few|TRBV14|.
TGTGCCAGCAGCCAAATGGGGGTCGGGAGCATGACCTACGAGCAGTACTTC
CASSQMGVGSMTYEQYF
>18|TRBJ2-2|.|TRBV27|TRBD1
TGTGCCAGCAGTTTATCGGGTGGATTGGGACAGGTCACCGGGGAGCTGTTTTTT
CASSLSGGLGQVTGELFF
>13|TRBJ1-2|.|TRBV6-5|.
TGTGCCAGCAGCCCGGGGGGGCCTCGGGGCTACACCTTC
CASSPGGPRGYTF
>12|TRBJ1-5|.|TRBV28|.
TGTGCCAGCAGCCCGGGCCTAGCGCCCCAGCATTTT
CASSPGLAPQHF
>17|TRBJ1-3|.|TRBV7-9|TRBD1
TGTGCCAGCAGCCAACCCCGGGACAGGGGTCGAGGAAACACCATATATTTT
CASSQPRDRGRGNTIYF
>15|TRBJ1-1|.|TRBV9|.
TGTGCCAGCAGCGCCACCCAGGGAAGGGGAACTGAAGCTTTCTTT
CASSATQGRGTEAFF
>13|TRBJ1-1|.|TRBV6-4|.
TGTGCCAGCCAGCGGGAGCCGAACACTGAAGCTTTCTTT
CASQREPNTEAFF
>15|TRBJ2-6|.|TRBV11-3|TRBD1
TGTGCCAGCAGCTCGACAGGGTGGGGGGCCAACGTCCTGACTTTC
CASSSTGWGANVLTF
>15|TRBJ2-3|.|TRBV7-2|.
TGTGCCAGCAGCTTAGCGCATGCTAGCAGGGATACGCAGTATTTT
CASSLAHASRDTQYF
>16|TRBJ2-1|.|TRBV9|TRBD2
TGTGCCAGCAGCCCCCGCGAGCGAGCGGGAGGTAATGAGCAGTTCTTC
CASSPRERAGGNEQFF
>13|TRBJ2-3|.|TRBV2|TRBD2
TGTGCCAGCGGGGGAGGGCCGGTAGATACGCAGTATTTT
CASGGGPVDTQYF
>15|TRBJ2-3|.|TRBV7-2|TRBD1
TGTGCCAGCAGCTTCCTGACAGGGCGAACAGATACGCAGTATTTT
CASSFLTGRTDTQYF
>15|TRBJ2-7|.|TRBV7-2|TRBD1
TGTGCCAGCAGCTCTTTACAGGGGGCGTACAGCGAGCAGTACTTC
CASSSLQGAYSEQYF
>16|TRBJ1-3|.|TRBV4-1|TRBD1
TGCGCCAGCAGCCAAGAAGGTTTCAGGGGGACAGGCCTCATATATTTT
CASSQEGFRGTGLIYF
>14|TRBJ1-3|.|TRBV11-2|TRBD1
TGTGCCAGCAGCTCCCGACAGGGAAGAAACACCATATATTTT
CASSSRQGRNTIYF
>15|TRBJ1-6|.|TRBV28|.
TGTGCCAGCAGTTTAGATACAGACTATAATTCACCCCTCCACTTT
CASSLDTDYNSPLHF
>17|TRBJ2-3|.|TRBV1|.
TGCACCAGCAGCCAACATACTAGCGGGAGACTCACAGATACGCAGTATTTT
CTSSQHTSGRLTDTQYF
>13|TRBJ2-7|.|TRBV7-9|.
TGTGCCAGCAGCCAGGATATCGGAAACGAGCAGTACTTC
CASSQDIGNEQYF